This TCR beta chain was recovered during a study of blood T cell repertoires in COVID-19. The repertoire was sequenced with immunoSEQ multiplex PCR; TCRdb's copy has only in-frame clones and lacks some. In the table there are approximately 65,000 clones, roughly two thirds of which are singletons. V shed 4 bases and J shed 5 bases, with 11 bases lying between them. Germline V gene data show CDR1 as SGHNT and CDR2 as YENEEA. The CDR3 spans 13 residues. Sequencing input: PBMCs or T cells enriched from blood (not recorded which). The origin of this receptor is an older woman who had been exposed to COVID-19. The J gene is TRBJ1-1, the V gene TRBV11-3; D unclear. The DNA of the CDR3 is TGTGCCAGCAGCTCAGACATGTCAACTGAAGCTTTCTTT. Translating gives CASSSDMSTEAFF.